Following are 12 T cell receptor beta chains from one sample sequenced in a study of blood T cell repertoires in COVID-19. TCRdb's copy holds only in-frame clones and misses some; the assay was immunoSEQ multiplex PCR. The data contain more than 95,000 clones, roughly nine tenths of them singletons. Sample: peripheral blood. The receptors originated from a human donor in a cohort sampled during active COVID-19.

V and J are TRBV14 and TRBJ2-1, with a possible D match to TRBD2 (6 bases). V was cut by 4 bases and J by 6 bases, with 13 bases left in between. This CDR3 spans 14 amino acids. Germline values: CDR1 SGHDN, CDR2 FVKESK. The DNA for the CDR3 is TGTGCCAGCAGCCCCCGGGACTTAGGCAATGAGCAGTTCTTC. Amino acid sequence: CASSPRDLGNEQFF. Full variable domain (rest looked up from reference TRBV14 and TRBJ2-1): EAGVTQFPSHSVIEKGQTVTLRCDPISGHDNLYWYRRVMGKEIKFLLHFVKESKQDESGMPNNRFLAERTGGTYSTLKVQPAELEDSGVYFCASSPRDLGNEQFFGPGTRLTVL.

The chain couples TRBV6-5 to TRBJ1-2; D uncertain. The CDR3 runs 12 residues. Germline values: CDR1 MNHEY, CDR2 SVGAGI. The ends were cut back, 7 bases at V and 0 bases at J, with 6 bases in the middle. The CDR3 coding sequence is TGTGCCAGCACCACTTCTAACTATGGCTACACCTTC. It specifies CASTTSNYGYTF.

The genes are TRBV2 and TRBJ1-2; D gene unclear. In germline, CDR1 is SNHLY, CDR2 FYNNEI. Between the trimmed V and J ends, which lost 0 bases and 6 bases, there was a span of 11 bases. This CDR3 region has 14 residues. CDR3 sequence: CASSEARGSDGYTF. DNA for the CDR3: TGTGCCAGCAGTGAAGCGCGGGGATCGGATGGCTACACCTTC.

The DNA of the CDR3 is TGTGCCAGCAGTGAAGGGGGGGGGCCAGGGCAGCCCCAGCATTTT. Translated: CASSEGGGPGQPQHF. The rearrangement joins TRBV6-1 to TRBJ1-5; TRBD1 is a possible D gene (6 bases). V lost 1 base, J lost 7 bases, and 14 bases lay in between. The CDR3 contains 15 residues. Germline V gene sequence: CDR1 MNHNS, CDR2 SASEGT.

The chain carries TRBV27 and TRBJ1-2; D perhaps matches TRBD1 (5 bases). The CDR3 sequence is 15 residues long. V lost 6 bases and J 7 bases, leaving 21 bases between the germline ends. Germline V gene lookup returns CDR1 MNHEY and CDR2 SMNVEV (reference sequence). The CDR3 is CASSRDLTGGGGYTF. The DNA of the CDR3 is TGTGCCAGCAGCCGTGACCTGACGGGCGGGGGTGGCTACACCTTC.

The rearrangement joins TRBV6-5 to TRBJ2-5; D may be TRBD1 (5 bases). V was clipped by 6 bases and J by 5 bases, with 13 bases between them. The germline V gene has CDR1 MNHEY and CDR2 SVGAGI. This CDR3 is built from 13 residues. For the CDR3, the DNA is TGTGCCAGCAGAATGACAGTCCTTGAGACCCAGTACTTC. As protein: CASRMTVLETQYF.

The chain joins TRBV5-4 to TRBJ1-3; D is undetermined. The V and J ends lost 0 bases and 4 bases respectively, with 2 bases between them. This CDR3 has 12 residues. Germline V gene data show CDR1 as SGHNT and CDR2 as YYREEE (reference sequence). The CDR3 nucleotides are TGTGCCAGCAGCTTGGCGGGAAACACCATATATTTT. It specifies CASSLAGNTIYF.

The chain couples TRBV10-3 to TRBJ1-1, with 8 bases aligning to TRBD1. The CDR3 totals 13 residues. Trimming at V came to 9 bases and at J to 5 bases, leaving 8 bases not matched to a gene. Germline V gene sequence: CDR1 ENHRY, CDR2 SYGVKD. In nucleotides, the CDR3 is TGTGCCATAGGCCAGGGGGCATGGACTGAAGCTTTCTTT. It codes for CAIGQGAWTEAFF.

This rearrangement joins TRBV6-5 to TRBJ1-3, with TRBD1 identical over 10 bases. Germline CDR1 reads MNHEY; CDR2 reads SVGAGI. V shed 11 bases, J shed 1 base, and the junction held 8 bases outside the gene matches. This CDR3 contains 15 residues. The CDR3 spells CAVSGTGVSGNTIYF. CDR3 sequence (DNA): TGTGCCGTCAGCGGGACAGGGGTATCTGGAAACACCATATATTTT.

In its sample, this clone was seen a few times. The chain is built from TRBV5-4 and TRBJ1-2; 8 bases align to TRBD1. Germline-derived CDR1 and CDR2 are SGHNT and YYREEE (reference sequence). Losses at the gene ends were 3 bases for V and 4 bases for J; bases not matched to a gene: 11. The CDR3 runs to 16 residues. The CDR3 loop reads CASSSPTLDRGYGYTF. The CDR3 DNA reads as TGTGCCAGCAGCTCTCCGACCCTAGACAGGGGCTATGGCTACACCTTC.

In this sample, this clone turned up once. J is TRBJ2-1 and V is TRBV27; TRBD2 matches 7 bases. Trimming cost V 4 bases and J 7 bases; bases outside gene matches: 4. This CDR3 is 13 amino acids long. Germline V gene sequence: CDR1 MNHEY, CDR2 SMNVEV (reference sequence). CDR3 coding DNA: TGTGCCAGCAGTTGGGGGGGTGGGAATGAGCAGTTCTTC. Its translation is CASSWGGGNEQFF.

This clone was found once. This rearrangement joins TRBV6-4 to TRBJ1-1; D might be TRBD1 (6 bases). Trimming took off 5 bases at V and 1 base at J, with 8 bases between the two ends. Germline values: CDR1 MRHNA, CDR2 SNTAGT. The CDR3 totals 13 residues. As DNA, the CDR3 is TGTGCCAGCAGTAAGACAGGGAACACTGAAGCTTTCTTT. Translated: CASSKTGNTEAFF.